The source of this T cell receptor beta chain is a study of T cell responses to AZD1222 COVID-19 vaccine. Findings and limits, study-wide: There were mostly white British donors and more females than males, and clonal diversity was possibly underestimated. Scientists sampled the repertoires only once the peak T cell response had passed.

The analysis combined second doses at about 4 or about 12 weeks. Some clones are missing from TCRdb's copy, which holds only in-frame ones; the method was immunoSEQ multiplex PCR. The sample holds about 160,000 clones, about 90% seen once. On this clone: The antigen remains unidentified.

CDR3 size: 14 residues. Trimming took 3 bases from V and 1 from J, leaving 9 bases between them. Per germline, CDR1 LGHDT and CDR2 YNNKEL (reference sequence). The clonotype comes from an adult who received the AZD1222 COVID-19 vaccine. J is TRBJ2-5 and V is TRBV3-1 (or the pseudogene TRBV3-2); D remains unclear. The sample was peripheral blood, taken 28 days after the second AZD1222 dose. CDR3: CASSQVGFQETQYF. For the CDR3, the DNA is TGTGCCAGCAGCCAGGTCGGTTTCCAAGAGACCCAGTACTTC.